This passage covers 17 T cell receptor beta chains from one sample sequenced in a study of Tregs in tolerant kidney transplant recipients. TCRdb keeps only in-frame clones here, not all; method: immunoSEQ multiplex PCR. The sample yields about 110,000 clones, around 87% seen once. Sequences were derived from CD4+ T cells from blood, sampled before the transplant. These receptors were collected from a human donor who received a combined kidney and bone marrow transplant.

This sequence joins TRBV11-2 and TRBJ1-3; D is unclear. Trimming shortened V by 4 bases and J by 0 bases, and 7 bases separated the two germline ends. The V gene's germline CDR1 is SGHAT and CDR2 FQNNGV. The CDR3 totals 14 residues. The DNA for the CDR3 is TGTGCCAGCAGCTCCAGGAACTCTGGAAACACCATATATTTT. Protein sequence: CASSSRNSGNTIYF.

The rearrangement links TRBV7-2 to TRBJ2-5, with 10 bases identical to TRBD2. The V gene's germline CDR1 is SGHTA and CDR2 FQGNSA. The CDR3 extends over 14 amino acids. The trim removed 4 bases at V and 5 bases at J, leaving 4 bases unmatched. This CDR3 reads CASSYGTSEETQYF. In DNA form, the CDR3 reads TGTGCCAGCAGCTATGGGACTAGCGAGGAGACCCAGTACTTC.

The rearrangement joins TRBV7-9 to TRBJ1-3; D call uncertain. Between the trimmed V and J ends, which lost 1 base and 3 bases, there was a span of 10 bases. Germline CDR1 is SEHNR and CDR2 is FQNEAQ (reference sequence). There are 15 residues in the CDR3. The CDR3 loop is CASSLGEAIGNTIYF. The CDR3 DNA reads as TGTGCCAGCAGCTTAGGGGAGGCGATTGGAAACACCATATATTTT. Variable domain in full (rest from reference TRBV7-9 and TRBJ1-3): DTGVSQNPRHKITKRGQNVTFRCDPISEHNRLYWYRQTLGQGPEFLTYFQNEAQLEKSRLLSDRFSAERPKGSFSTLEIQRTEQGDSAMYLCASSLGEAIGNTIYFGEGSWLTVV.

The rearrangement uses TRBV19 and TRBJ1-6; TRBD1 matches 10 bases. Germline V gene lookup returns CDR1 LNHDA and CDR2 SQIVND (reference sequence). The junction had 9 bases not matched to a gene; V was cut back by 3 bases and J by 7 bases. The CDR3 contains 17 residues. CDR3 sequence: CASSISPGQGGNSPLHF. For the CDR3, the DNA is TGTGCCAGTAGTATCAGCCCAGGACAGGGGGGCAATTCACCCCTCCACTTT.

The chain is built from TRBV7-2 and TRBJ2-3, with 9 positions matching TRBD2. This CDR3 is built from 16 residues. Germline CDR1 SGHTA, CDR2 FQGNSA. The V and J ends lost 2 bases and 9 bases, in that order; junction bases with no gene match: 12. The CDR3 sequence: CASSLQAGGGFVTQYF. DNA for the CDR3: TGTGCCAGCAGCTTACAGGCGGGAGGGGGCTTTGTCACGCAGTATTTT.

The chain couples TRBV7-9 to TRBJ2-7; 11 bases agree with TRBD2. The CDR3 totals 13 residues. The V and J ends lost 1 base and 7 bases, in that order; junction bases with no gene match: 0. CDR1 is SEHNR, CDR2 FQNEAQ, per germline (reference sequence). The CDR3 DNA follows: TGTGCCAGCAGCTTAGGACTAGCGGGAGAGCAGTACTTC. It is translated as CASSLGLAGEQYF.

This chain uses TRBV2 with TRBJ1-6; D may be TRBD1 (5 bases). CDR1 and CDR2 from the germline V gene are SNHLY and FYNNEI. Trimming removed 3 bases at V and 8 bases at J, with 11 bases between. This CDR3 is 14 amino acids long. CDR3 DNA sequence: TGTGCCAGCAGTGATATAGGGGTTGATTCACCCCTCCACTTT. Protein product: CASSDIGVDSPLHF.

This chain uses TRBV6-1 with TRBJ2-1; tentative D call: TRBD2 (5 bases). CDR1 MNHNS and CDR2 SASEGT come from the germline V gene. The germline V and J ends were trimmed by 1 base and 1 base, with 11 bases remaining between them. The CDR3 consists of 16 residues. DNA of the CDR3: TGTGCCAGCAGTGAAGGAATAGCGTGGTCCTACAATGAGCAGTTCTTC. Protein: CASSEGIAWSYNEQFF.

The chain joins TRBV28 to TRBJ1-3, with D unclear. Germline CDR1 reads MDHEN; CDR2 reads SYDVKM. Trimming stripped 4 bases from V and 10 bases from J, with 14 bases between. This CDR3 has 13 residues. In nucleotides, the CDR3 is TGTGCCAGCAGTTCGGGTTCCGAGGCGACCATATATTTT. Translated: CASSSGSEATIYF.

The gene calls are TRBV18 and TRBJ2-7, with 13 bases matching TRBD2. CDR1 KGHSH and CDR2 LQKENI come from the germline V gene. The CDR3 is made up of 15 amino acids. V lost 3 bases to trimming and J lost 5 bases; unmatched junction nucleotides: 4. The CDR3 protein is CASSPRLAGGDEQYF. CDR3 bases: TGTGCCAGCTCACCCAGACTAGCGGGAGGCGACGAGCAGTACTTC.

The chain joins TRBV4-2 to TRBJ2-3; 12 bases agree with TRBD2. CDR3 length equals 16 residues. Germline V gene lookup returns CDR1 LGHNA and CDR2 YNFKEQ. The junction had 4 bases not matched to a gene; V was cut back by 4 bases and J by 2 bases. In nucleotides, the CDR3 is TGTGCCAGCAGCCCTCGGACTAGCGGGAACACAGATACGCAGTATTTT. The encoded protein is CASSPRTSGNTDTQYF.

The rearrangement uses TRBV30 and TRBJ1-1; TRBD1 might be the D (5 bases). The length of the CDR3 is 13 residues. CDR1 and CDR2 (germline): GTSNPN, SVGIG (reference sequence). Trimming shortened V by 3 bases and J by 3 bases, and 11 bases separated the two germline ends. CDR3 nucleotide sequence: TGTGCCTGGAGCGTGGGGGGAGACACTGAAGCTTTCTTT. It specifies CAWSVGGDTEAFF.

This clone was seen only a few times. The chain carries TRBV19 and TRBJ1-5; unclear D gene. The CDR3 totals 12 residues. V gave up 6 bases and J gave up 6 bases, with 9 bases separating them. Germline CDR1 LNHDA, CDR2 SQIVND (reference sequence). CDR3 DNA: TGTGCCAGTAGCCCACAAGTTCAGCCCCAGCATTTT. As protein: CASSPQVQPQHF.

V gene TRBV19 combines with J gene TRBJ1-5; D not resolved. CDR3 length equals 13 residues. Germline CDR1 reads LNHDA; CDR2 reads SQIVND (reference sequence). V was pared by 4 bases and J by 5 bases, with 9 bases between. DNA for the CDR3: TGTGCCAGTAGTACGTCAGATTATCAGCCCCAGCATTTT. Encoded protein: CASSTSDYQPQHF.

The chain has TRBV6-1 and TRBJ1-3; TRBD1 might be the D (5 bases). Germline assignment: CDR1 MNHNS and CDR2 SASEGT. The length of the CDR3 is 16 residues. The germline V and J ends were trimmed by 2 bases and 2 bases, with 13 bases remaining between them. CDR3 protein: CASSEQGRVTGNTIYF. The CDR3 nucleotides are TGTGCCAGCAGTGAACAGGGCAGGGTAACTGGAAACACCATATATTTT.

The CDR3 DNA reads TGTGCCAGCAGCCCGCGGGGCTTGGGGAACACTGAAGCTTTCTTT. Protein: CASSPRGLGNTEAFF. The V call is TRBV5-4, the J call TRBJ1-1; tentatively, D is TRBD1 (5 bases). The V gene's germline CDR1 is SGHNT and CDR2 YYREEE (reference sequence). The CDR3 length is 15 residues. V lost 4 bases to trimming and J lost 1 base, with 14 bases between them.

CDR3 nucleotides: TGTGCCAGCAGCCAAGATGAGGATTGGGCGCGGGTTAGGAATGAGCAGTTCTTC. Translating gives CASSQDEDWARVRNEQFF. The rearrangement links TRBV4-2 to TRBJ2-1; D possibly corresponds to TRBD2 (5 bases). V was pared by 0 bases and J by 7 bases, with 22 bases between. Germline values: CDR1 LGHNA, CDR2 YNFKEQ. This CDR3 spans 18 amino acids.